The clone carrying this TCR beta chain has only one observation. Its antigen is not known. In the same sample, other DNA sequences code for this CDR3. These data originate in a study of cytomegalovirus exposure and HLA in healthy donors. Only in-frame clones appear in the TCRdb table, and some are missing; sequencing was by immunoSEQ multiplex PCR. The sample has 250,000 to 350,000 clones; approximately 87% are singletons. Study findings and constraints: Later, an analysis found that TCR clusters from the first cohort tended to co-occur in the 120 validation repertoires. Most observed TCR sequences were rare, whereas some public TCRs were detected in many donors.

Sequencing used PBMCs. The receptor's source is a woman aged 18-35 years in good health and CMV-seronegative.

This CDR3 reads CASSLADYEQYF. The CDR3 DNA is TGTGCCAGCAGCTTGGCAGACTACGAGCAGTACTTC. The chain employs TRBV7-9 and TRBJ2-7; D is uncertain. Trimming removed 3 bases at V and 3 bases at J, with 6 bases between. The germline V gene encodes CDR1 SEHNR and CDR2 FQNEAQ (reference sequence). This CDR3 region has 12 residues.